The 2 T cell receptor beta chains in this list originate from one sample, sequenced in a study of vaccination effects on CD4 cells after COVID-19. Their cognate antigens are unknown. Method: immunoSEQ multiplex PCR; TCRdb's copy keeps in-frame clones and lacks some. This sample yields more than 20,000 clones, of which almost 80% are seen a single time; around 6.9% belongs to the top ten. With the ViraFEST assay, the study expanded antigen-specific CD4+ T cells using viral peptide pools, then sequenced them. Upon completion of more than 9 days in culture, CD4+ T cells were isolated. It was two doses of either the BNT162b2 or mRNA-1273 vaccine that participants received. The input for sequencing was CD4+ T cells from PBMCs cultured with SARS-CoV-2 spike peptides, taken after COVID-19 vaccination. The receptors here all came from a human donor who received a COVID-19 vaccine. Some clones in this sample may be carry-over from other donors' samples.

This clone came up once. The chain combines TRBV30 with TRBJ1-3; D not certain. The CDR3 sequence is 16 residues long. The germline V gene has CDR1 GTSNPN and CDR2 SVGIG (reference sequence). V lost 3 bases, J lost 4 bases, and 19 bases lay in between. In DNA form, the CDR3 reads TGTGCCTGGAGCCCTCCGGGCATTAAACTGGGAAACACCATATATTTT. This translates into CAWSPPGIKLGNTIYF.

V and J are TRBV5-5 and TRBJ1-5, with a weak D call TRBD1 (6 bases). Trimming took off 5 bases at V and 6 bases at J, with 15 bases between the two ends. The CDR3 covers 14 residues. Germline V gene lookup returns CDR1 SGHKS and CDR2 YYEKEE (reference sequence). The CDR3 sequence: CASRIDPGVQPQHF. CDR3 nucleotides: TGTGCCAGCAGGATAGACCCAGGGGTTCAGCCCCAGCATTTT.